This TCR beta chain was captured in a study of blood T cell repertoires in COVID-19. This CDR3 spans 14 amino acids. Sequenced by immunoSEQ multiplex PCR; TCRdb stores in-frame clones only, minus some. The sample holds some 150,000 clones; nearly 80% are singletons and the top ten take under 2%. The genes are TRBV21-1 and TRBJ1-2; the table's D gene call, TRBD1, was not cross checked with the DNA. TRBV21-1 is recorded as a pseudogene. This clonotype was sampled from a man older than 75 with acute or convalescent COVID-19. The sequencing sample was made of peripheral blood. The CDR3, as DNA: TGTGCCAGCACCCTAACAGGGGGCGGCTATGGCTACACCTTC. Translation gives CASTLTGGGYGYTF.